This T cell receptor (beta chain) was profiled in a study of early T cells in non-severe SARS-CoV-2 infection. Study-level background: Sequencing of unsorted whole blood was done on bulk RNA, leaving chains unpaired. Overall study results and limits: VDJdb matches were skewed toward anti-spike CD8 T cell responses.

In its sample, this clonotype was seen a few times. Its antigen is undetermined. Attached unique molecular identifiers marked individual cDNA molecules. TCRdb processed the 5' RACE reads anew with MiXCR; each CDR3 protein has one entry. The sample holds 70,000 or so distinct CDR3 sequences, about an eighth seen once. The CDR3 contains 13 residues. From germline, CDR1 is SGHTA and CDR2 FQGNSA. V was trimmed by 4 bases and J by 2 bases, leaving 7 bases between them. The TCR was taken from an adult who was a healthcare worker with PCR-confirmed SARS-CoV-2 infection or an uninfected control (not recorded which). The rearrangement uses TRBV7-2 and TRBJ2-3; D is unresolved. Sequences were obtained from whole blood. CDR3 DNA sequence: TGTGCCAGCAGCTCCAGACCCACAGATACGCAGTATTTT. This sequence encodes CASSSRPTDTQYF.